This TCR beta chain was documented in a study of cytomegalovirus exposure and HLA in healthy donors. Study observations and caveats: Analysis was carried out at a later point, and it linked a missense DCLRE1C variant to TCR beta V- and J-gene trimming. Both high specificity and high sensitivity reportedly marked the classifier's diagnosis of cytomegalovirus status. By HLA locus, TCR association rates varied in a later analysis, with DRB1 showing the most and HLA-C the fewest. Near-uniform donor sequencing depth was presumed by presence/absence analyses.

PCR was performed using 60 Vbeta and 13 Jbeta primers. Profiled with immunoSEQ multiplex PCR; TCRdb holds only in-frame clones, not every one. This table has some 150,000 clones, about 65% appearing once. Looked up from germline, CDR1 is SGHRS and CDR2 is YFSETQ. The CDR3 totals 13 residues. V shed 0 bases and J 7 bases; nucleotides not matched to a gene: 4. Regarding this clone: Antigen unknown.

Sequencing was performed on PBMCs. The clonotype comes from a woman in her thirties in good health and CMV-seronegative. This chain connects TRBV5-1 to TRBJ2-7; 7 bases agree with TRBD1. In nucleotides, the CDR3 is TGCGCCAGCAGCTTGGACAGGGGATTTGAGCAGTACTTC. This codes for CASSLDRGFEQYF.